Listed below are T cell receptor beta chains from one sample, sequenced in a study of blood T cells in healthy people across ages. Via MiXCR, TCRdb re-called the 5' RACE reads, giving one row per CDR3 protein. The sample yields under 800,000 distinct CDR3 sequences, 20% to 25% seen once. The specimen sequenced was blood. The receptor set was obtained from a man in his 70s in good health. Each CDR3 is given with its conserved first and last residue. A D gene is named only where the DNA matches it firmly. Only part of the rows carry a size: once, few, many, or a class if the clone is expanded.

j_call d_call clone_size v_call cdr3_aa cdr3_nt
TRBJ2-7 TRBD1 - TRBV6-2/TRBV6-3 CASGGQVYEQYF TGTGCCAGCGGAGGACAGGTCTACGAGCAGTACTTC
TRBJ2-2 TRBD2 few TRBV10-2 CASNRWPTGLAANTGELFF TGCGCCAGCAACAGGTGGCCGACCGGACTAGCGGCGAACACCGGGGAGCTGTTTTTT
TRBJ2-3 TRBD2 few TRBV6-2/TRBV6-3 CASRKREGPGDTQYF TGTGCCAGCAGAAAGCGGGAGGGCCCGGGAGATACGCAGTATTTT
TRBJ2-6 - - TRBV5-1 CASSATGTIGAGANVLTF TGCGCCAGCAGCGCTACCGGGACGATCGGAGCTGGGGCCAACGTCCTGACTTTC
TRBJ2-1 - - TRBV20-1 CSARQHNEQFF TGCAGTGCTAGACAGCACAATGAGCAGTTCTTC
TRBJ2-3 - - TRBV20-1 CSARTAGDTQYF TGCAGTGCTAGAACGGCGGGAGATACGCAGTATTTT
TRBJ2-7 - many TRBV5-1 CASSLGDYEQYF TGCGCCAGCAGCCTCGGAGACTACGAGCAGTACTTC
TRBJ2-2 TRBD2 few TRBV12-3/TRBV12-4 CASRIITSGNTGELFF TGTGCCAGCAGGATCATAACTAGCGGTAACACCGGGGAGCTGTTTTTT
TRBJ2-6 - many TRBV7-9 CASSLWGSGANVLTF TGTGCCAGCAGCTTATGGGGATCTGGGGCCAACGTCCTGACTTTC
TRBJ1-1 - - TRBV6-5 CASSRTGYTEAFF TGTGCCAGCAGTCGCACGGGGTACACTGAAGCTTTCTTT
TRBJ2-5 - - TRBV24-1 CATSDWNQETQYF TGTGCCACCAGTGATTGGAACCAAGAGACCCAGTACTTC
TRBJ2-5 - many TRBV29-1 CSVKDMYQETQYF TGCAGCGTTAAGGACATGTACCAAGAGACCCAGTACTTC
TRBJ2-5 - few TRBV6-6 CASSYTGQKQQETQYF TGTGCCAGCAGTTACACAGGACAGAAACAACAAGAGACCCAGTACTTC
TRBJ2-7 - few TRBV2 CASRDSGRGGEQYF TGTGCCAGCAGGGACTCTGGCCGAGGGGGCGAGCAGTACTTC
TRBJ1-6 - few TRBV20-1 CSVTAGQTNSPLHF TGCAGTGTCACAGCAGGGCAGACTAATTCACCCCTCCACTTT
TRBJ2-7 TRBD1 once TRBV18 CASSPQQGHEQYF TGTGCCAGCTCACCTCAACAGGGGCACGAGCAGTACTTC
TRBJ2-2 TRBD2 few TRBV7-2 CASSLGLAGFGELFF TGTGCCAGCAGCCTGGGACTAGCGGGATTCGGGGAGCTGTTTTTT
TRBJ2-5 TRBD2 few TRBV20-1 CSARALADRQETQYF TGCAGTGCTAGGGCACTAGCGGACCGCCAAGAGACCCAGTACTTC
TRBJ2-7 - few TRBV7-2 CASSLGLGDSSYEQYF TGTGCCAGCAGCTTAGGGCTAGGGGACTCATCCTACGAGCAGTACTTC
TRBJ1-1 TRBD1 - TRBV20-1 CSARDRGRGAFF TGCAGTGCTAGGGACAGGGGGCGCGGAGCTTTCTTT
TRBJ2-3 TRBD1 few TRBV6-1 CASSDYRDSGGISTDTQYF TGTGCCAGCAGTGATTATAGGGATTCAGGGGGAATCTCCACAGATACGCAGTATTTT
TRBJ1-6 - - TRBV9 CASSPAGNSPLHF TGTGCCAGCAGTCCCGCAGGGAATTCACCCCTCCACTTT
TRBJ1-2 - - TRBV7-9 CASSRDKYGYTF TGTGCCAGTAGCCGGGACAAGTATGGCTACACCTTC
TRBJ2-4 TRBD2 many TRBV7-9 CASSLVGREAKNIQYF TGTGCCAGCAGCTTAGTTGGGCGGGAGGCCAAAAACATTCAGTACTTC
TRBJ2-7 TRBD1 - TRBV7-3 CASSPSRDRYEQYF TGTGCCAGCAGCCCTTCCCGGGACAGGTACGAGCAGTACTTC
TRBJ1-1 TRBD1 - TRBV30 CAWRWTGHTEAFF TGTGCCTGGAGATGGACAGGACACACTGAAGCTTTCTTT
TRBJ2-1 TRBD2 many TRBV6-6 CASSGSGRASYNEQFF TGTGCCAGCAGTGGTAGCGGGAGGGCCTCCTACAATGAGCAGTTCTTC
TRBJ2-3 TRBD2 few TRBV20-1 CSASPLAATDTQYF TGCAGTGCTAGTCCCCTAGCGGCCACAGATACGCAGTATTTT
TRBJ2-7 TRBD2 many TRBV7-9 CASSLTGTSGIAHEQYF TGTGCCAGCAGCTTAACCGGGACTAGCGGGATAGCCCACGAGCAGTACTTC
TRBJ2-5 - many TRBV6-1 CASIVYETQYF TGTGCCAGCATTGTCTATGAGACCCAGTACTTC
TRBJ1-4 TRBD1 - TRBV5-6 CASSYRQGADSYEKLFF TGTGCCAGCAGCTATAGACAGGGGGCCGATTCTTACGAAAAACTGTTTTTT
TRBJ2-1 TRBD2 few TRBV18 CASSASGSGYNEQFF TGTGCCAGCTCAGCTAGCGGGAGTGGATACAATGAGCAGTTCTTC
TRBJ2-5 - few TRBV6-5 CASSLNFETQYF TGTGCCAGCAGTTTAAATTTTGAGACCCAGTACTTC
TRBJ1-1 TRBD1 - TRBV5-1 CASSQRGPGTEAFF TGCGCCAGCAGCCAGAGGGGGCCCGGGACTGAAGCTTTCTTT
TRBJ2-7 - - TRBV20-1 CSARVPGVAGFSYEQYF TGCAGTGCAAGAGTGCCGGGGGTGGCAGGTTTTTCCTACGAGCAGTACTTC
TRBJ2-7 - - TRBV6-4 CASIFPSAYEQYF TGTGCCAGTATTTTTCCTAGCGCATACGAGCAGTACTTC